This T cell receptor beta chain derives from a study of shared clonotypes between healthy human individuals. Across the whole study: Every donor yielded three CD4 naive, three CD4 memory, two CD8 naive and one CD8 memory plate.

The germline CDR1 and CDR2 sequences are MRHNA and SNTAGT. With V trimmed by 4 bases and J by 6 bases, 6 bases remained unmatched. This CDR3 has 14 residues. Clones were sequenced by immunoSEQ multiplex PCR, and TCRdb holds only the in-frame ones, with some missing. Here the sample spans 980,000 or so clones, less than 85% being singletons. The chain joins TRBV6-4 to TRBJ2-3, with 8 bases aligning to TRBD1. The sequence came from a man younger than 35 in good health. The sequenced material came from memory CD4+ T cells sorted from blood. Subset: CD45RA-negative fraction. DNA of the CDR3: TGTGCCAGCAGTGTCCGGGACAGGAGCGATACGCAGTATTTT. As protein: CASSVRDRSDTQYF.